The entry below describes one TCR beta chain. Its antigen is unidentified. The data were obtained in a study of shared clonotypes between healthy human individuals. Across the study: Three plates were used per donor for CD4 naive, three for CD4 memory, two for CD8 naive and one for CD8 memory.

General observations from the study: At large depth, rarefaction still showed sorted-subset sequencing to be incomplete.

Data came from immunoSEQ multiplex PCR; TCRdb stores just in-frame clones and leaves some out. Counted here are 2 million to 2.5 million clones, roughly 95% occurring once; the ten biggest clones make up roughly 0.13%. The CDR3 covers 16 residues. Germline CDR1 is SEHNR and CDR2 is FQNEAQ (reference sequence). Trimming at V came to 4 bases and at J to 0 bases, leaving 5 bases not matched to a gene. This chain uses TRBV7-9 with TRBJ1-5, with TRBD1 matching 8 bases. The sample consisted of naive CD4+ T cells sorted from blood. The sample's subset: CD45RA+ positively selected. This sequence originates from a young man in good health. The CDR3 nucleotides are TGTGCCAGCAGCTCTGCGACAGGGGTTAGCAATCAGCCCCAGCATTTT. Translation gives CASSSATGVSNQPQHF.